These 17 T cell receptor beta chains share one sample of origin, sequenced in a study of Ad26.COV2.S vaccination and SARS-CoV-2 variants. The table came from immunoSEQ multiplex PCR; TCRdb's copy has only in-frame clones and leaves some out. The table includes about 470,000 clones, around 91% detected once. Treatment indicated: approximately 18 received Ad26.COV2.S at low or high dose, single or two shots; several received placebo; per-sample allocation not given. Samples were taken on day 63 after the first vaccine or placebo injection. The material was peripheral blood, obtained in a trial of Ad26.COV2.S vaccine versus placebo. The receptors were gathered from a person aged 18 to 65 who received the Ad26.COV2.S COVID-19 vaccine or a placebo.

This clone was seen just once. The CDR3 region is CASSVPGTYNEQFF. In nucleotides, the CDR3 is TGTGCCAGCAGCGTTCCCGGGACCTACAATGAGCAGTTCTTC. The chain employs TRBV7-2 and TRBJ2-1; weak D call: TRBD2 (5 bases). This CDR3 has 14 amino acids. Looked up from germline, CDR1 is SGHTA and CDR2 is FQGNSA. The V gene lost 5 bases and the J gene lost 2 bases, with 10 bases spanning the gap. Together with reference TRBV7-2 and TRBJ2-1, the CDR3 gives the full variable domain: GAGVSQSPSNKVTEKGKDVELRCDPISGHTALYWYRQSLGQGLEFLIYFQGNSAPDKSGLPSDRFSAERTGGSVSTLTIQRTQQEDSAVYLCASSVPGTYNEQFFGPGTRLTVL.

This sequence joins TRBV7-3 and TRBJ2-7; TRBD1 or TRBD2 may be the D gene (5 bases each). The CDR3 has 15 amino acids. Germline V gene lookup returns CDR1 SGHTA and CDR2 FQGTGA. Trimming left V 2 bases short and J 3 bases short, with 14 bases between. CDR3 loop: CASSLAAGADYEQYF. The CDR3 nucleotides are TGTGCCAGCAGCTTAGCCGCCGGGGCCGACTACGAGCAGTACTTC.

This clone was observed a single time. The chain combines TRBV18 with TRBJ2-5; D is undetermined. The CDR3 totals 13 residues. CDR1 is KGHSH, CDR2 LQKENI, per germline. Trimming shortened V by 0 bases and J by 5 bases, and 7 bases separated the two germline ends. CDR3 bases: TGTGCCAGCTCACCACCTATCCATGAGACCCAGTACTTC. Amino acid sequence: CASSPPIHETQYF.

The V call is TRBV7-2, the J call TRBJ2-2, with TRBD2 identical over 15 bases. The CDR3 length is 17 residues. The V and J ends lost 5 bases and 7 bases, in that order; junction bases with no gene match: 8. The germline V gene encodes CDR1 SGHTA and CDR2 FQGNSA. As DNA, the CDR3 is TGTGCCAGCAGCCAGGGACTAGCGGGAGGCCGGGGCGGGGAGCTGTTTTTT. Encoded protein: CASSQGLAGGRGGELFF.

The rearrangement uses TRBV5-1 and TRBJ2-1; 8 positions agree with TRBD2. The CDR3 spans 17 residues. The germline V gene has CDR1 SGHRS and CDR2 YFSETQ. Trimming cost V 2 bases and J 8 bases; bases outside gene matches: 15. The CDR3 protein is CASSFARRGTSFDEQFF. CDR3 nucleotide sequence: TGCGCCAGCAGCTTCGCCCGAAGGGGGACTAGTTTCGATGAGCAGTTCTTC.

V gene TRBV28 combines with J gene TRBJ2-1, with TRBD2 matching over 12 bases. The ends lost 2 bases at V and 10 bases at J; junction bases unmatched: 12. Germline V gives CDR1 MDHEN, CDR2 SYDVKM. The CDR3 has 17 residues. As DNA, the CDR3 is TGTGCCAGCAGTTTAGTGCCCACTAGCGGGAGGCCTTCAGAGCAGTTCTTC. It specifies CASSLVPTSGRPSEQFF.

The chain uses TRBV28 and TRBJ2-5; D remains ambiguous. There are 14 residues in the CDR3. Germline values: CDR1 MDHEN, CDR2 SYDVKM. The ends were cut back, 5 bases at V and 1 base at J, with 11 bases in the middle. The chain's CDR3 is CASSTPTLQETQYF. The CDR3 region has the DNA TGTGCCAGCAGTACGCCGACCCTCCAAGAGACCCAGTACTTC.

In its sample, this clone was seen a few times. The V gene is TRBV5-1, the J gene TRBJ2-2, with TRBD1 matching over 8 bases. Unmatched junction bases numbered 3, after V lost 0 bases and J lost 8 bases. Looked up from germline, CDR1 is SGHRS and CDR2 is YFSETQ. The CDR3 spans 14 residues. The CDR3 reads CASSLATGAGELFF. Here the CDR3 DNA reads TGCGCCAGCAGCTTGGCGACAGGGGCTGGGGAGCTGTTTTTT.

The chain employs TRBV4-2 and TRBJ2-5, with 7 bases lining up with TRBD2. This CDR3 spans 12 amino acids. Trimming removed 3 bases from V and 5 bases from J; junction bases left unmatched: 0. Germline V gives CDR1 LGHNA, CDR2 YNFKEQ. The CDR3 loop reads CASSQGGETQYF. CDR3 sequence (DNA): TGTGCCAGCAGCCAGGGGGGGGAGACCCAGTACTTC.

The chain uses TRBV12-3 or TRBV12-4 and TRBJ2-1, with TRBD2 as a possible D gene (5 bases). V was pared by 6 bases and J by 5 bases, with 11 bases between. This CDR3 contains 13 residues. CDR3 amino acids: CASRGGPNNEQFF. The CDR3 DNA sequence: TGTGCCAGCAGGGGCGGGCCGAACAATGAGCAGTTCTTC.

The V gene is TRBV14, the J gene TRBJ2-5, with 8 bases lining up with TRBD2. Per the germline V gene, CDR1 is SGHDN and CDR2 is FVKESK. The CDR3 is made up of 15 amino acids. V was clipped by 2 bases and J by 4 bases; unmatched bases: 6. CDR3 DNA sequence: TGTGCCAGCAGCCAAAATTGGGCGGGAGGAGAGACCCAGTACTTC. Its translation: CASSQNWAGGETQYF.

The chain carries TRBV6-5 and TRBJ2-7; 11 bases are shared with TRBD2. The CDR3 sequence is 15 residues long. Germline values: CDR1 MNHEY, CDR2 SVGAGI. V dropped 6 bases and J dropped 0; count of bases not matched to a gene: 4. CDR3 sequence: CASRLGTSGSYEQYF. CDR3 DNA: TGTGCCAGCAGACTTGGGACTAGCGGCTCCTACGAGCAGTACTTC.

This clone was counted between two and nine times. The rearrangement links TRBV7-9 to TRBJ2-7; TRBD2 matches 13 bases. The CDR3 consists of 17 residues. With 4 bases clipped from V and 4 bases from J, the junction kept 10 bases outside the gene matches. From germline, CDR1 is SEHNR and CDR2 FQNEAQ (reference sequence). The CDR3 here is CASSSLIGTSGNYEQYF. CDR3 nucleotides: TGTGCCAGCAGCTCCTTGATTGGGACTAGCGGGAATTACGAGCAGTACTTC.

V gene TRBV7-2 combines with J gene TRBJ2-1, with 9 nucleotides matching TRBD2. This CDR3 has 16 amino acids. Germline V CDR1 and CDR2: SGHTA, FQGNSA. Losses at the gene ends were 5 bases for V and 10 bases for J; bases not matched to a gene: 15. In DNA, the CDR3 is TGTGCCAGCAGCCCCGCGGGTGGCGGGAGGGCCGGAGAGCAGTTCTTC. Translation: CASSPAGGGRAGEQFF.

CDR3 nucleotide sequence: TGTGCCAGCAGTCACGGGGGTAGCAATCAGCCCCAGCATTTT. The encoded protein is CASSHGGSNQPQHF. The V call is TRBV6-2 or TRBV6-3, the J call TRBJ1-5; D possibly corresponds to TRBD1 (5 bases). V lost 5 bases and J lost 0, with 8 bases in between. Germline CDR1 MNHEY, CDR2 SVGEGT. The CDR3 loop spans 14 amino acids.

This chain uses TRBV28 with TRBJ1-1, with 9 bases that match TRBD1. The J segment lost 4 bases and the V segment lost 6 bases, leaving 9 bases of the junction unmatched. Germline CDR1 reads MDHEN; CDR2 reads SYDVKM. The CDR3 contains 15 residues. CDR3 sequence: CASRAHRGLSTEAFF. CDR3 bases: TGTGCCAGCAGAGCACACAGGGGGCTGAGCACTGAAGCTTTCTTT. Supplemented by reference TRBV28 and TRBJ1-1, the full variable domain reads DVKVTQSSRYLVKRTGEKVFLECVQDMDHENMFWYRQDPGLGLRLIYFSYDVKMKEKGDIPEGYSVSREKKERFSLILESASTNQTSMYLCASRAHRGLSTEAFFGQGTRLTVV.

The chain uses TRBV30 and TRBJ1-2; 7 bases match TRBD1. Germline V CDR1 and CDR2: GTSNPN, SVGIG (reference sequence). This CDR3 region has 17 residues. Trimming at V came to 0 bases and at J to 2 bases, leaving 12 bases not matched to a gene. This CDR3 is CAWSVPRGIPLNYGYTF. In DNA, the CDR3 is TGTGCCTGGAGTGTACCCAGGGGGATTCCCCTAAACTATGGCTACACCTTC.